What follows are 12 T cell receptor beta chains derived from one specimen sequenced in a study of Graves' ophthalmopathy and Graves' hyperthyroidism. RNA transcripts served as template for amplifying TCR beta CDR3 sequences. First-round RT-PCR used HTBI primers; second-round multiplex PCR followed. TCRdb reprocessed the multiplex PCR reads with MiXCR, giving one entry per CDR3 protein. The sample contains more than 1,000,000 distinct CDR3 sequences, 35% to 45% of which appear only once. The sequenced sample was peripheral blood or thyroid tissue (not recorded which). The receptors derive from an adult man with Graves' hyperthyroidism.

This clonotype has only a few counts. The rearrangement uses TRBV3-1 and TRBJ1-5; 7 nucleotides line up with TRBD1. V trimming: 5 bases; J trimming: 3 bases; junction bases outside the gene matches: 7. The CDR3 is 15 amino acids. Germline loops: CDR1 LGHDT, CDR2 YNNKEL (reference sequence). The CDR3 reads CASSTTGTNNQPQHF. The DNA of the CDR3 is TGTGCCAGCAGCACGACAGGGACCAACAATCAGCCCCAGCATTTT.

This rearrangement joins TRBV7-9 to TRBJ1-5; D remains unclear. The CDR3 consists of 13 residues. V was cut by 7 bases and J by 7 bases, with 14 bases left in between. Germline V CDR1 and CDR2: SEHNR, FQNEAQ (reference sequence). CDR3 residues: CASTRKGGQPQHF. CDR3 bases: TGTGCCAGCACCAGAAAGGGAGGACAGCCCCAGCATTTT.

This clonotype was picked up a small number of times. The gene calls are TRBV4-2 and TRBJ2-2, with 9 bases identical to TRBD2. The CDR3 totals 15 residues. Trimming cost V 4 bases and J 5 bases; bases outside gene matches: 5. CDR1 and CDR2 from the germline V gene are LGHNA and YNFKEQ. Here the CDR3 reads CASSRLAGETGELFF. CDR3 DNA: TGTGCCAGCAGCCGCTTAGCGGGGGAGACCGGGGAGCTGTTTTTT.

This chain connects TRBV11-2 to TRBJ1-6; 7 nucleotides agree with TRBD1. In germline, CDR1 is SGHAT, CDR2 FQNNGV. V dropped 5 bases and J dropped 5; count of bases not matched to a gene: 6. CDR3 size: 15 residues. The CDR3 protein is CASSLGGTDNSPLHF. The CDR3 region has the DNA TGTGCCAGCAGCCTTGGGGGGACAGATAATTCACCCCTCCACTTT.

This clonotype has ten or more counts. V usage is TRBV20-1 and J usage is TRBJ1-2; D not certain. Germline CDR1 and CDR2: DFQATT and SNEGSKA (reference sequence). The length of the CDR3 is 14 residues. Trimming left V 0 bases short and J 4 bases short, with 12 bases between. The CDR3 protein is CSARDEGGLYGYTF. The CDR3 DNA sequence: TGCAGTGCTAGAGATGAGGGAGGACTCTATGGCTACACCTTC.

In its sample, this clonotype was seen many times. This sequence joins TRBV4-3 and TRBJ1-2; the D is unclear. Trimming took off 1 base at V and 7 bases at J, with 13 bases between the two ends. CDR3 length: 14 amino acids. Germline V CDR1 and CDR2: LGHNA, YSLEER. CDR3: CASSQVRANRGYTF. The CDR3 DNA is TGCGCCAGCAGCCAAGTTCGCGCAAATCGTGGCTACACCTTC.

This clonotype was picked up a small number of times. The chain has TRBV5-1 and TRBJ2-7; TRBD2 is a possible D gene (6 bases). Trimming pared 0 bases from V and 0 bases from J, leaving 10 bases between. The CDR3 sequence is 15 residues long. Germline CDR1 SGHRS, CDR2 YFSETQ. DNA for the CDR3: TGCGCCAGCAGCTTGGCGTCTAGCGACTCCTACGAGCAGTACTTC. This gives the protein CASSLASSDSYEQYF.

CDR3 sequence reads: CASLGREDEQYF. The CDR3 DNA is TGTGCCAGCTTGGGCAGAGAGGACGAGCAGTACTTC. The J gene is TRBJ2-7, the V gene TRBV25-1; no firm D call. Germline V gene sequence: CDR1 MGHDK, CDR2 SYGVNS. The ends were cut back, 8 bases at V and 5 bases at J, with 13 bases in the middle. This CDR3 comprises 12 residues.

This clonotype appeared a few times. V is TRBV7-7 and J is TRBJ2-5, with a tentative D call TRBD2 (6 bases). V was trimmed by 5 bases and J by 5 bases, leaving 12 bases between them. CDR3 length: 13 residues. The V gene's germline CDR1 is SSHAT and CDR2 FNYEAQ (reference sequence). The CDR3 nucleotides are TGTGCCAGCAGCGCTGCGGGGTTGGAGACCCAGTACTTC. Encoded protein: CASSAAGLETQYF. Complete variable domain (other parts from reference TRBV7-7 and TRBJ2-5): GAGVSQSPRYKVTKRGQDVTLRCDPISSHATLYWYQQALGQGPEFLTYFNYEAQPDKSGLPSDRFSAERPEGSISTLTIQRTEQRDSAMYRCASSAAGLETQYFGPGTRLLVL.

This clonotype was seen many times. The CDR3 bases are TGTGCCAGCAGTTACTCGGGACGGAGCAATCAGCCCCAGCATTTT. This sequence encodes CASSYSGRSNQPQHF. The chain carries TRBV6-5 and TRBJ1-5; tentative D call: TRBD1 (5 bases). V was shortened by 0 bases and J by 1 base, with 7 bases between the two germline ends. CDR1 and CDR2 from the germline V gene are MNHEY and SVGAGI. There are 15 residues in the CDR3.

The J gene is TRBJ1-5, the V gene TRBV28, with D unclear. This CDR3 contains 14 residues. The V end lost 5 bases, the J end lost 3 bases, and 11 bases lay between the germline ends. The germline gives CDR1 MDHEN, CDR2 SYDVKM. CDR3 sequence reads: CASSRTLYNQPQHF. The DNA for the CDR3 is TGTGCCAGCAGTCGGACTCTATACAATCAGCCCCAGCATTTT.

This clonotype was found many times. The chain has TRBV7-8 and TRBJ1-2; weak D call: TRBD1 (6 bases). Trimming removed 1 base at V and 1 base at J, with 13 bases between. The germline gives CDR1 SGHVS, CDR2 FQNEAQ. The CDR3 is made up of 16 amino acids. CDR3 coding DNA: TGTGCCAGCAGCTTAGGGGCGACAGGCTATAACTATGGCTACACCTTC. As protein: CASSLGATGYNYGYTF.